These 27 T cell receptor beta chains were all obtained from the same sample, sequenced in a study of T-cell reconstitution after alpha-beta-depleted transplantation in children. A TCRbeta library incorporating unique molecular identifiers was prepared. One entry per CDR3 protein results from TCRdb running MiXCR on the PCR reads. Altogether approximately 800,000 distinct CDR3 sequences are present, around 15% being singletons, with the ten largest covering approximately 5%. The sequenced sample was PBMCs, mostly from graft donor cells, obtained 360 days after TCRalphabeta/CD19-depleted stem cell transplant. These receptors all stem from a male patient between 5 and 17 years old who had a stem cell transplant for acute lymphoblastic leukemia, so the T cells may come from the graft donor.

This clonotype showed up just a few times. The chain joins TRBV20-1 to TRBJ1-2; unclear D gene. The V end was cut by 3 bases, the J end by 0 bases, with 8 bases between. The CDR3 covers 13 residues. Germline V gene lookup returns CDR1 DFQATT and CDR2 SNEGSKA (reference sequence). For the CDR3, the DNA is TGCAGTGCTAGCATCTTTTCTAACTATGGCTACACCTTC. Its translation: CSASIFSNYGYTF.

The rearrangement joins TRBV4-1 to TRBJ2-7; the match to TRBD2 covers 7 bases. The CDR3 extends over 14 amino acids. Trimming cost V 3 bases and J 3 bases; bases outside gene matches: 5. CDR1 is MGHRA and CDR2 is YSYEKL in the germline V gene. The CDR3 region has the DNA TGCGCCAGCAGCCAGACGACTAGCCGCTACGAGCAGTACTTC. Protein: CASSQTTSRYEQYF.

This clonotype occurred once. The chain joins TRBV11-2 to TRBJ1-1, with D uncertain. The germline gives CDR1 SGHAT, CDR2 FQNNGV. The length of the CDR3 is 15 residues. V was cut by 0 bases and J by 5 bases, with 13 bases left in between. The CDR3 sequence is CASSLETSTGTEAFF. DNA for the CDR3: TGTGCCAGCAGCTTAGAAACGAGTACGGGGACTGAAGCTTTCTTT.

This clonotype has ten or more counts. The chain has TRBV29-1 and TRBJ2-7; 8 bases are shared with TRBD1. After removal of 0 bases from V and 6 bases from J, the junction contained 7 bases not matched to a gene. The germline CDR1 and CDR2 sequences are SQVTM and ANQGSEA. This CDR3 spans 14 amino acids. The CDR3 is CSVEDRGRRGEQYF. In DNA form, the CDR3 reads TGCAGCGTTGAAGACAGGGGGCGCAGGGGCGAGCAGTACTTC.

The chain links TRBV29-1 to TRBJ2-7; TRBD1 is a possible D gene (6 bases). CDR1 is SQVTM, CDR2 ANQGSEA, per germline. The CDR3 is 15 amino acids. V was trimmed by 1 base and J by 0 bases, leaving 13 bases between them. The CDR3 DNA reads as TGCAGCGTTGAAGGTGAGGGGGACCGCTCCTACGAGCAGTACTTC. This codes for CSVEGEGDRSYEQYF.

This clonotype has just a few counts. The chain uses TRBV6-5 and TRBJ2-1; 10 bases are a match to TRBD2. The CDR3 sequence is 19 residues long. CDR1 is MNHEY, CDR2 SVGAGI, per germline. The trim removed 4 bases at V and 4 bases at J, leaving 16 bases unmatched. The CDR3 region has the DNA TGTGCCAGCAGTTCCCTACGCCCCCCGGGACTAGCGCTTTACAATGAGCAGTTCTTC. Translation gives CASSSLRPPGLALYNEQFF.

This clonotype is a singleton in its sample. This chain connects TRBV7-9 to TRBJ2-7; a possible D gene is TRBD2 (6 bases). The V gene lost 1 base and the J gene lost 0 bases, with 13 bases spanning the gap. Germline V gene data show CDR1 as SEHNR and CDR2 as FQNEAQ (reference sequence). The CDR3 runs 16 residues. The CDR3 protein is CASSLVSRGNSYEQYF. CDR3 coding DNA: TGTGCCAGCAGCTTAGTATCGCGCGGGAACTCCTACGAGCAGTACTTC.

This clonotype has ten or more counts. This rearrangement joins TRBV4-2 to TRBJ2-7, with D perhaps matching TRBD1 or TRBD2 (5 bases each). V was shortened by 8 bases and J by 2 bases, with 16 bases between the two germline ends. Germline V gene lookup returns CDR1 LGHNA and CDR2 YNFKEQ. The CDR3 length is 14 residues. CDR3 coding DNA: TGTGCCAGCTCACAGGTGGGAGAAACCTACGAGCAGTACTTC. It specifies CASSQVGETYEQYF.

A few counts support this clonotype. This chain links TRBV27 with TRBJ2-6; unclear D gene. The V end lost 3 bases, the J end lost 1 base, and 7 bases lay between the germline ends. This CDR3 has 15 residues. Germline CDR1 reads MNHEY; CDR2 reads SMNVEV (reference sequence). The CDR3 sequence: CASSLSRSGANVLTF. The CDR3 DNA is TGTGCCAGCAGTTTGAGTCGGTCTGGGGCCAACGTCCTGACTTTC.

The CDR3 bases are TGTGCCAGCAGCTTGTTCCTTACAGGGGAGAACACTGAAGCTTTCTTT. It codes for CASSLFLTGENTEAFF. V usage is TRBV7-2 and J usage is TRBJ1-1, with TRBD1 matching 7 bases. CDR3 length equals 16 residues. J gave up 1 base and V 3 bases, and 8 bases lay outside the gene matches. Germline lookup yields CDR1 SGHTA and CDR2 FQGNSA.

This clonotype was detected only a few times. This chain links TRBV28 with TRBJ2-5; D uncertain. The V gene lost 4 bases and the J gene lost 0 bases, with 15 bases spanning the gap. The V gene's germline CDR1 is MDHEN and CDR2 SYDVKM. The CDR3 is 16 residues long. The CDR3 protein is CASSSNILQYQETQYF. CDR3 sequence (DNA): TGTGCCAGCAGTTCGAACATCCTTCAGTACCAAGAGACCCAGTACTTC.

The gene calls are TRBV2 and TRBJ2-5, with 7 bases matching TRBD2. This CDR3 contains 16 residues. Germline CDR1 SNHLY, CDR2 FYNNEI. V dropped 2 bases and J dropped 5; count of bases not matched to a gene: 11. CDR3 sequence reads: CASSEFGGSPKETQYF. The CDR3 DNA reads TGTGCCAGCAGTGAATTCGGCGGGAGCCCTAAGGAGACCCAGTACTTC.

At least ten counts were recorded for this clonotype. V usage is TRBV12-3 or TRBV12-4 and J usage is TRBJ2-1; TRBD1 or TRBD2 may be the D gene (6 bases each). There are 14 residues in the CDR3. Trimming left V 3 bases short and J 8 bases short, with 14 bases between. CDR3 DNA: TGTGCCAGCAGTTTTCGAACTAGGGGGGATGAGCAGTTCTTC. This codes for CASSFRTRGDEQFF.

A few counts support this clonotype. J is TRBJ1-2 and V is TRBV24-1; D ambiguous. V lost 0 bases and J lost 7, with 5 bases in between. The CDR3 runs 12 residues. Per germline, CDR1 KGHDR and CDR2 SFDVKD. CDR3 sequence (DNA): TGTGCCACCAGTGATTTGAAACGTGGCTACACCTTC. The encoded protein is CATSDLKRGYTF.

The J gene is TRBJ2-5, the V gene TRBV3-1, with D possibly TRBD1 on 5 matching bases. The germline gives CDR1 LGHDT, CDR2 YNNKEL (reference sequence). V lost 1 base and J lost 5, with 11 bases in between. This CDR3 is 14 amino acids long. The CDR3 nucleotides are TGTGCCAGCAGCCAAGCCTCGACAGAGGAGACCCAGTACTTC. Encoded protein: CASSQASTEETQYF.

This chain connects TRBV4-1 to TRBJ1-2; perhaps TRBD1 as D (5 bases). CDR3 length: 15 residues. Germline CDR1 is MGHRA and CDR2 is YSYEKL. V was shortened by 2 bases and J by 7 bases, with 17 bases between the two germline ends. CDR3 DNA sequence: TGCGCCAGCAGCCAATTCAGTAAGGGGTCGGGTGGCTACACCTTC. Translated, it gives CASSQFSKGSGGYTF.

In this sample, this clonotype turned up many times. The chain is built from TRBV12-3 or TRBV12-4 and TRBJ2-3; 13 nucleotides line up with TRBD2. V gave up 3 bases and J gave up 6 bases; unmatched junction bases: 3. CDR3 size: 15 residues. The CDR3 protein is CASSLGTSGKDTQYF. CDR3 in DNA: TGTGCCAGCAGTTTGGGGACTAGCGGGAAGGATACGCAGTATTTT.

This clonotype was seen a handful of times. The V call is TRBV5-1, the J call TRBJ2-7, with TRBD2 matching 7 bases. The germline V gene has CDR1 SGHRS and CDR2 YFSETQ. This CDR3 spans 14 amino acids. J gave up 1 base and V 6 bases, and 7 bases lay outside the gene matches. This CDR3 reads CASTQSSGSYEQYF. The CDR3 DNA is TGCGCCAGCACCCAGTCTAGCGGATCCTACGAGCAGTACTTC.

This clonotype was counted between two and nine times. This sequence joins TRBV12-3 or TRBV12-4 and TRBJ2-1; tentative D call: TRBD2 (5 bases). V dropped 3 bases and J dropped 8 bases, with 8 bases sitting between them. The CDR3 runs 12 residues. Here the CDR3 reads CASSLLADEQFF. Here the CDR3 DNA reads TGTGCCAGCAGTTTGCTAGCCGATGAGCAGTTCTTC.

This clonotype was seen many times. V usage is TRBV20-1 and J usage is TRBJ1-1, with D perhaps matching TRBD1 (6 bases). This CDR3 contains 13 residues. Germline V CDR1 and CDR2: DFQATT, SNEGSKA (reference sequence). V was shortened by 3 bases and J by 0 bases, with 8 bases between the two germline ends. The CDR3 loop is CSASRTVNTEAFF. CDR3 DNA sequence: TGCAGTGCTAGTCGGACAGTGAACACTGAAGCTTTCTTT.

This chain joins TRBV2 and TRBJ1-2, with 7 bases aligning to TRBD1. V lost 1 base and J lost 3; bases outside the gene matches: 5. CDR3 length: 15 amino acids. CDR1 is SNHLY and CDR2 is FYNNEI in the germline V gene. The CDR3 DNA sequence: TGTGCCAGCAGTGAAGGGTCAGGGGGTCACTATGGCTACACCTTC. Translation gives CASSEGSGGHYGYTF.

This clonotype was detected ten times or more. This rearrangement joins TRBV20-1 to TRBJ2-7; D is possibly TRBD1 (5 bases). Germline assignment: CDR1 DFQATT and CDR2 SNEGSKA (reference sequence). V was trimmed by 6 bases and J by 4 bases, leaving 10 bases between them. The CDR3 runs 11 residues. The CDR3 here is CSAYPGYEQYF. The CDR3 DNA follows: TGCAGTGCGTATCCAGGGTACGAGCAGTACTTC.

The rearrangement joins TRBV5-1 to TRBJ2-5; TRBD2 matches 13 bases. The V gene's germline CDR1 is SGHRS and CDR2 YFSETQ. Trimming removed 4 bases from V and 4 bases from J; junction bases left unmatched: 7. The CDR3 is 16 residues long. The CDR3 region has the DNA TGCGCCAGCAGCGATAAAGGACTAGCGGGAGTAGAGACCCAGTACTTC. Its protein product is CASSDKGLAGVETQYF.

V usage is TRBV4-1 and J usage is TRBJ1-2; 7 positions match TRBD1. The trim removed 4 bases at V and 0 bases at J, leaving 5 bases unmatched. The CDR3 extends over 15 amino acids. CDR1 is MGHRA and CDR2 is YSYEKL in the germline V gene. The CDR3 protein is CASSRGTVANYGYTF. The CDR3 coding sequence is TGCGCCAGCAGCCGGGGGACAGTCGCTAACTATGGCTACACCTTC.

The rearrangement joins TRBV20-1 to TRBJ2-1, with 8 bases lining up with TRBD2. Losses at the gene ends were 6 bases for V and 7 bases for J; bases not matched to a gene: 11. This CDR3 spans 14 amino acids. Looked up from germline, CDR1 is DFQATT and CDR2 is SNEGSKA (reference sequence). Written as DNA, the CDR3 is TGCAGTGCGAAGGGACTAGAATCGCGAAATGAGCAGTTCTTC. Its translation is CSAKGLESRNEQFF.

This clonotype was seen repeatedly, ten times or more. The chain has TRBV4-1 and TRBJ2-5, with TRBD2 as a possible D gene (6 bases). V lost 3 bases and J 0 bases, leaving 20 bases between the germline ends. Germline V CDR1 and CDR2: MGHRA, YSYEKL. The CDR3 is made up of 18 amino acids. The CDR3 reads CASSHGRDRGRYQETQYF. The DNA for the CDR3 is TGCGCCAGCAGCCACGGGCGGGACCGGGGCCGGTACCAAGAGACCCAGTACTTC.

In its sample, this clonotype was seen a few times. This chain uses TRBV24-1 with TRBJ2-7, with D tentatively TRBD1 or TRBD2 (5 bases each). CDR1 is KGHDR, CDR2 SFDVKD, per germline. V gave up 2 bases and J gave up 3 bases, with 10 bases separating them. The CDR3 contains 14 residues. CDR3 DNA: TGTGCCACCAGTGATTCGGGGCGCCTCTACGAGCAGTACTTC. Encoded protein: CATSDSGRLYEQYF.